This entry is about one T cell receptor beta chain. In the original workflow: For nucleated cells, counts were estimated from reference gene primer amplification. The repertoire was sequenced with immunoSEQ multiplex PCR; TCRdb's copy has only in-frame clones and lacks some. That table is the source of V, J and clone size, and D and trimming were worked out from the DNA. The sample gives about 300,000 clones, over 85% of which show up once; 2.9% is in the top ten. The V gene's germline CDR1 is SGHRS and CDR2 YFSETQ. This CDR3 is 16 amino acids long. V was pared by 4 bases and J by 6 bases, with 19 bases between. This sample is drawn from a study of blood T cell repertoires in COVID-19. The overall study: T cells, B-cell-depleted T cells, or PBMCs supplied cDNA or gDNA.

The study recruited people aged roughly 18 to 89 years across around 24 US areas. Cohort placement rested on clinical history that participants reported themselves. This sequence originates from a woman aged 50 to 60 who had been exposed to COVID-19. The chain is built from TRBV5-1 and TRBJ2-2; D might be TRBD1 (6 bases). The sequenced material came from PBMCs or T cells enriched from blood (not recorded which). CDR3 in DNA: TGCGCCAGCAGCACTACCGGGACATCCGGTGCCGGGGAGCTGTTTTTT. Its translation: CASSTTGTSGAGELFF.